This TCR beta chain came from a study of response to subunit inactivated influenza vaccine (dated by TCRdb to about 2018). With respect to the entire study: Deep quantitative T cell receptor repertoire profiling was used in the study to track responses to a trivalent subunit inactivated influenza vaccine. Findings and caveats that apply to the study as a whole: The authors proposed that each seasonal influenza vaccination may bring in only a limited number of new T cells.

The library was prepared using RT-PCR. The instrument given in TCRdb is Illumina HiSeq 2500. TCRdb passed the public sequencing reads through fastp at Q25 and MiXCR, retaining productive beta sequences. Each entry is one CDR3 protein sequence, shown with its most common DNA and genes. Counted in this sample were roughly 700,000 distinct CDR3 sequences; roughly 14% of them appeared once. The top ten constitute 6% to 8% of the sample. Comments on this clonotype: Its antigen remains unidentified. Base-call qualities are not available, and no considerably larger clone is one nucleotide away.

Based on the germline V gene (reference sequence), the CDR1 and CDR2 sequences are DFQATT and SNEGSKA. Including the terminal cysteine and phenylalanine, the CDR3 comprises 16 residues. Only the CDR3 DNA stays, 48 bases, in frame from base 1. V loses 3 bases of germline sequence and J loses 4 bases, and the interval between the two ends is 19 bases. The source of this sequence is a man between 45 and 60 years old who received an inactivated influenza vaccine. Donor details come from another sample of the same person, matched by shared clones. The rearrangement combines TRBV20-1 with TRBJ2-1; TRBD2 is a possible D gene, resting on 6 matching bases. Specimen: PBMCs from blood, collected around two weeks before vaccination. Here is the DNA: TGCAGTGCTAGGGGCCCCCTGAGCGGGTCTTACAATGAGCAGTTCTTC. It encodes CSARGPLSGSYNEQFF.